Each of the 6 T cell receptor beta chains below was sequenced from the same sample in a study of T-cell memory formation after mild COVID-19. TCRdb analysed the 5' RACE reads with MiXCR anew, one entry per CDR3 protein. The sample gives around 300,000 distinct CDR3 sequences, roughly an eighth of which show up once; roughly 20% is in the top ten. Sequenced material: PBMCs or a T cell subset sorted from them (not recorded which). These receptors originate from a man between 18 and 29 years old who had mild COVID-19 (a few samples of this study predate the infection). Cell type and time point are not known.

The rearrangement joins TRBV7-9 to TRBJ1-2; perhaps TRBD1 as D (5 bases). Germline loops: CDR1 SEHNR, CDR2 FQNEAQ (reference sequence). V gave up 3 bases and J gave up 8 bases, with 16 bases separating them. The CDR3 sequence is 14 residues long. The DNA of the CDR3 is TGTGCCAGCAGCTTCCGGGACCGAGAGTCAGGCTACACCTTC. Protein: CASSFRDRESGYTF.

This sequence joins TRBV10-3 and TRBJ2-2; a possible D gene is TRBD2 (5 bases). The germline V gene has CDR1 ENHRY and CDR2 SYGVKD. V lost 3 bases and J 7 bases, leaving 21 bases between the germline ends. This CDR3 comprises 17 residues. The CDR3 nucleotides are TGTGCCATCAGTGAAATCTTGGGAGCACCCCAGGACGGGGAGCTGTTTTTT. Its protein product is CAISEILGAPQDGELFF.

The gene calls are TRBV4-1 and TRBJ1-5; weak D call: TRBD1 (6 bases). The CDR3 runs 16 residues. The V gene lost 1 base and the J gene lost 6 bases, with 16 bases spanning the gap. The V gene's germline CDR1 is MGHRA and CDR2 YSYEKL. The CDR3 is CASSQAGVGVGQPQHF. The CDR3 coding sequence is TGCGCCAGCAGCCAAGCAGGGGTCGGAGTTGGTCAGCCCCAGCATTTT.

This rearrangement joins TRBV6-5 to TRBJ2-1; 9 nucleotides match TRBD2. The CDR3 consists of 15 residues. The V segment lost 4 bases and the J segment 10 bases; nucleotides outside the gene matches: 11. In germline, CDR1 is MNHEY, CDR2 SVGAGI. CDR3 residues: CASSLPGLAGSEQFF. CDR3 bases: TGTGCCAGCAGTTTACCGGGACTAGCAGGGTCGGAGCAGTTCTTC.

This clonotype was found a few times. The genes are TRBV20-1 and TRBJ1-2; D is possibly TRBD1 (5 bases). The CDR3 consists of 12 residues. The germline V gene has CDR1 DFQATT and CDR2 SNEGSKA (reference sequence). V gave up 3 bases and J gave up 4 bases, with 9 bases separating them. The CDR3 DNA is TGCAGTGCTAGCAGGGAATCCTATGGCTACACCTTC. It translates to CSASRESYGYTF.

V and J are TRBV5-1 and TRBJ2-3; 9 bases fit TRBD2. J lost 4 bases, V lost 0 bases, and 3 bases had no gene match. The CDR3 consists of 15 residues. Germline CDR1 reads SGHRS; CDR2 reads YFSETQ. The CDR3 DNA reads TGCGCCAGCAGCTTGGGGCGGGGGGGCCCAGATACGCAGTATTTT. This codes for CASSLGRGGPDTQYF.